There are a few counts of the clone carrying this T cell receptor beta chain. Using CD45RO/CCR7/CD25/CD127/CD95/CD27, CD4+ naive, central memory, regulatory and stem cell-like memory cells were sorted. Purity exceeding 95% was reached by all sorted populations. As every portion of the isolated RNA was reverse transcribed, the sequencing read expressed TCRB transcripts. Sequencing used immunoSEQ multiplex PCR; TCRdb keeps in-frame clones, though not all of them. The table has some 410,000 clones, approximately 14% seen once. This entry belongs to a study of beta chain features in type 1 diabetes. Turning to the study itself: Healthy donors and patients had similar age, gender and cell yields. Researchers looked at about 110 million sorted cells across all samples.

The TCR originated in a man younger than 40 in good health. The material sequenced was naive CD4+ T cells from blood.

CDR3 DNA: TGTGCCAGCAGCTTAGTAGCAGGAGCCTACGAGCAGTACTTC. It specifies CASSLVAGAYEQYF. This chain joins TRBV11-2 and TRBJ2-7; no reliable D call. The CDR3 contains 14 residues. Germline-derived CDR1 and CDR2 are SGHAT and FQNNGV. Trimming took off 1 base at V and 2 bases at J, with 9 bases between the two ends.